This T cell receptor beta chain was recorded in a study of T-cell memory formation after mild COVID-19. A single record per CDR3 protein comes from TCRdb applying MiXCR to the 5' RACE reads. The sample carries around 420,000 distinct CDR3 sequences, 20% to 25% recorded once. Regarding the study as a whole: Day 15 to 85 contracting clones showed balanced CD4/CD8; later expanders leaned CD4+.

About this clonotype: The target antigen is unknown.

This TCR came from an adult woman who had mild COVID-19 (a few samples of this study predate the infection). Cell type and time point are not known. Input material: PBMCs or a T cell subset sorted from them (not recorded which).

In DNA, the CDR3 is TGTGCTAGTGGTTTGGTGTGGGGACCAAAAAACAATGAGCAGTTCTTC. It yields the protein CASGLVWGPKNNEQFF. The J gene is TRBJ2-1, the V gene TRBV12-5; D might be TRBD1 or TRBD2, each matching 5 bases. CDR3 size: 16 residues. V was trimmed by 0 bases and J by 5 bases, leaving 14 bases between them. Per germline, CDR1 LGHNT and CDR2 FRNRAP.